The clone carrying this TCR beta chain was counted at least ten times. This sample was included in a study of T cells in Graves' hyperthyroidism and ophthalmopathy. Using RNA transcripts as the source, TCR beta CDR3 regions were amplified. Researchers ran a first-round RT-PCR on the TCR CDR3 using the HTBI primer set. Each CDR3 protein gets one entry after TCRdb re-called the multiplex PCR reads with MiXCR. The sample has about 520,000 distinct CDR3 sequences; about 24% are singletons. The length of the CDR3 is 16 residues. V dropped 5 bases and J dropped 3 bases, with 19 bases sitting between them. Germline V gene data show CDR1 as MNHEY and CDR2 as SMNVEV (reference sequence). A NOSPECS grade of at least 4, a Clinical Activity Score of at least 3 and duration under 3 months were recorded in ophthalmopathy patients.

V gene TRBV27 combines with J gene TRBJ1-2, with D possibly matching TRBD1 (6 bases). Sequences were obtained from blood. The TCR comes from a woman younger than 45 with Graves' ophthalmopathy. The CDR3, as DNA: TGTGCCAGCAGTCCGCGTGGGGGGGCGCGTTACTATGGCTACACCTTC. Its translation: CASSPRGGARYYGYTF.